The 27 T cell receptor beta chains given below trace back to one sample, sequenced in a study of T cells in Graves' hyperthyroidism and ophthalmopathy (dated by TCRdb to the late 2010s). Library method: multiplex PCR. The listed sequencing device is Illumina HiSeq 2000. The TCR beta CDR3 regions were amplified from the RNA transcripts. A first-round RT-PCR of the TCR CDR3 used the HTBI primer set with the Qiagen OneStep RT-PCR kit. TCRdb's own reprocessing of the public reads used fastp at Q25 and MiXCR and kept productive beta chains. Rows are unified per CDR3 protein, each entry keeping the most common DNA and genes. Here the sample has nearly 750,000 distinct CDR3 sequences; around 40% occur a single time. The ten largest account for around a third of the sample. Source material: blood. The source of these receptors is a woman between 40 and 50 years old with Graves' hyperthyroidism.

This clonotype was recorded many times. CDR3: CASSSTGVEEKLFF. The CDR3, as DNA: TGTGCCAGCAGCTCTACAGGGGTGGAGGAAAAACTGTTTTTT. V and J are TRBV7-9 and TRBJ1-4; TRBD1 matches at 7 bases. Germline assignment: CDR1 SEHNR and CDR2 FQNEAQ (reference sequence). This CDR3 has 14 amino acids. The J segment lost 8 bases and the V segment lost 4 bases, leaving 7 bases of the junction unmatched. Complete variable domain (other parts from reference TRBV7-9 and TRBJ1-4): DTGVSQNPRHKITKRGQNVTFRCDPISEHNRLYWYRQTLGQGPEFLTYFQNEAQLEKSRLLSDRFSAERPKGSFSTLEIQRTEQGDSAMYLCASSSTGVEEKLFFGSGTQLSVL.

This clonotype appeared a few times. The chain's CDR3 is CASSSLTGTQLFF. CDR3 coding DNA: TGTGCCAGCAGTTCCCTGACAGGGACCCAGCTGTTTTTT. V usage is TRBV6-2 or TRBV6-3 and J usage is TRBJ2-2; TRBD1 agrees at 7 bases. Germline assignment: CDR1 MNHEY and CDR2 SVGEGT. Trimming removed 4 bases from V and 12 bases from J; junction bases left unmatched: 8. This CDR3 has 13 amino acids.

This clonotype has a count of ten or more. The chain is built from TRBV20-1 and TRBJ1-1, with a possible D match to TRBD1 (6 bases). Germline CDR1 and CDR2: DFQATT and SNEGSKA (reference sequence). The CDR3 sequence is 13 residues long. Trimming removed 4 bases at V and 5 bases at J, with 14 bases between. This chain's CDR3 is CSATLGGLTEAFF. The CDR3 region has the DNA TGCAGTGCTACCTTAGGGGGGCTGACTGAAGCTTTCTTT.

The chain carries TRBV25-1 and TRBJ1-1, with D perhaps matching TRBD1 (6 bases). The CDR3 is made up of 13 amino acids. Between the trimmed V and J ends, which lost 6 bases and 7 bases, there was a span of 15 bases. From germline, CDR1 is MGHDK and CDR2 SYGVNS. The CDR3: CASREGGGDEAFF. The CDR3 DNA sequence: TGTGCCAGCAGGGAAGGAGGGGGGGATGAAGCTTTCTTT.

V gene TRBV10-3 combines with J gene TRBJ1-2, with 11 nucleotides matching TRBD1. J lost 4 bases, V lost 6 bases, and 4 bases had no gene match. Germline lookup yields CDR1 ENHRY and CDR2 SYGVKD. This CDR3 is built from 14 residues. The CDR3 DNA sequence: TGTGCCATCAGCCCCGGACAGGGGGCCTATGGCTACACCTTC. This translates into CAISPGQGAYGYTF.

The genes are TRBV12-3 or TRBV12-4 and TRBJ2-7; perhaps TRBD1 as D (5 bases). CDR3 length: 16 residues. V lost 8 bases, J lost 2 bases, and 22 bases lay in between. The CDR3 loop is CASGGSPPTETYEQYF. The CDR3 bases are TGTGCCAGCGGCGGAAGTCCCCCGACAGAGACCTACGAGCAGTACTTC.

Many counts were recorded for this clonotype. V and J are TRBV20-1 and TRBJ2-7, with 7 bases aligning to TRBD2. The CDR3 loop spans 13 amino acids. Germline trimming cut 4 bases from V and 2 bases from J; bases unmatched to any gene: 5. Germline assignment: CDR1 DFQATT and CDR2 SNEGSKA (reference sequence). The CDR3 DNA follows: TGCAGTGCTATGGGGCTAGCGGCCTACGAGCAGTACTTC. This sequence encodes CSAMGLAAYEQYF.

CDR3 region: CASSLSWAGPYEQYF. The CDR3, as DNA: TGTGCCAGCAGCTTAAGTTGGGCAGGGCCCTACGAGCAGTACTTC. The rearrangement uses TRBV7-2 and TRBJ2-7; TRBD1 might be the D (5 bases). There are 15 residues in the CDR3. Trimming cost V 2 bases and J 2 bases, with 13 bases left between them. The germline V gene encodes CDR1 SGHTA and CDR2 FQGNSA.

Many counts were recorded for this clonotype. The chain employs TRBV29-1 and TRBJ1-2, with D maybe TRBD1 (6 bases). CDR1 and CDR2 (germline): SQVTM, ANQGSEA. Trimming cost V 6 bases and J 3 bases, with 14 bases left between them. The CDR3 runs to 13 residues. CDR3 DNA: TGCAGCGTCAGGGGCGGGGAGCACTATGGCTACACCTTC. Its translation: CSVRGGEHYGYTF.

This chain uses TRBV29-1 with TRBJ1-2; D is unclear. The germline V and J ends were trimmed by 8 bases and 9 bases, with 13 bases remaining between them. Germline CDR1 and CDR2: SQVTM and ANQGSEA. The CDR3 totals 10 residues. CDR3 nucleotide sequence: TGCAGCTTGGAGTCGAGGAGCTACACCTTC. Protein: CSLESRSYTF. Full variable domain (outside the CDR3, taken from reference TRBV29-1 and TRBJ1-2): SAVISQKPSRDICQRGTSLTIQCQVDSQVTMMFWYRQQPGQSLTLIATANQGSEATYESGFVIDKFPISRPNLTFSTLTVSNMSPEDSSIYLCSLESRSYTFGSGTRLTVV.

This chain connects TRBV19 to TRBJ1-5; possibly TRBD1 for D (6 bases). Trimming shortened V by 8 bases and J by 5 bases, and 16 bases separated the two germline ends. The CDR3 sequence is 14 residues long. The V gene's germline CDR1 is LNHDA and CDR2 SQIVND (reference sequence). The CDR3 is CASHRRDNYQPQHF. The CDR3 region has the DNA TGTGCCAGTCACAGGAGGGACAATTATCAGCCCCAGCATTTT. The full variable domain, rest sourced from reference TRBV19 and TRBJ1-5, is DGGITQSPKYLFRKEGQNVTLSCEQNLNHDAMYWYRQDPGQGLRLIYYSQIVNDFQKGDIAEGYSVSREKKESFPLTVTSAQKNPTAFYLCASHRRDNYQPQHFGDGTRLSIL.

The genes are TRBV6-1 and TRBJ1-2; weak D call: TRBD1 (5 bases). Per germline, CDR1 MNHNS and CDR2 SASEGT. Trimming stripped 4 bases from V and 7 bases from J, with 19 bases between. The length of the CDR3 is 15 residues. The CDR3 loop reads CASSAFQGQFSGYTF. The CDR3 DNA reads as TGTGCCAGCAGTGCCTTCCAGGGTCAATTCTCTGGCTACACCTTC.

At least ten counts were recorded for this clonotype. Relative to the germline gene, one junction end is altered; a read error may explain this. The rearrangement joins TRBV10-1 to TRBJ2-6; 12 bases map to TRBD1. The CDR3 length is 13 residues. Germline assignment: CDR1 WNHNN and CDR2 SYGVQD (reference sequence). The CDR3 loop is CASSENQGQGAAF. The CDR3 nucleotides read TGCGCCAGCAGTGAGAATCAGGGACAGGGGGCGGCTTTC.

CDR3 coding DNA: TGTGCCAGCAGCCAAGAAGAGGGCCGGGGTTCACCCCTCCACTTT. Amino acid sequence: CASSQEEGRGSPLHF. This chain joins TRBV7-2 and TRBJ1-6; the D is unclear. V lost 5 bases and J lost 9, with 17 bases in between. The germline gives CDR1 SGHTA, CDR2 FQGNSA. The CDR3 is made up of 15 amino acids.

This clonotype was seen just once. J is TRBJ1-5 and V is TRBV15; D gene uncertain. V was clipped by 0 bases and J by 4 bases, with 10 bases between them. Looked up from germline, CDR1 is LNHNV and CDR2 is YYDKDF (reference sequence). The CDR3 loop spans 15 amino acids. CDR3 in amino acids: CATSRDTGVNQPQHF. The CDR3 DNA is TGTGCCACCAGCAGAGATACCGGGGTAAATCAGCCCCAGCATTTT.

The rearrangement links TRBV2 to TRBJ1-2; D gene ambiguous. The germline V gene has CDR1 SNHLY and CDR2 FYNNEI. Trimming took 1 base from V and 7 from J, leaving 13 bases between them. There are 14 residues in the CDR3. The CDR3 protein is CASSEVGVGAGYTF. The DNA for the CDR3 is TGTGCCAGCAGTGAAGTGGGAGTAGGTGCTGGCTACACCTTC.

V is TRBV7-2 and J is TRBJ2-5, with no clear D. The CDR3 sequence is 16 residues long. The germline V gene has CDR1 SGHTA and CDR2 FQGNSA. V was trimmed by 5 bases and J by 5 bases, leaving 21 bases between them. The DNA of the CDR3 is TGTGCCAGCAGCCCGACCCATAATCCGAGCGTTGAGACCCAGTACTTC. Its protein product is CASSPTHNPSVETQYF.

This clonotype appeared many times. The chain couples TRBV7-6 to TRBJ2-7, with D possibly matching TRBD2 (5 bases). Trimming pared 2 bases from V and 4 bases from J, leaving 15 bases between. Germline CDR1 reads SGHVS; CDR2 reads FNYEAQ. CDR3 length: 15 amino acids. CDR3 sequence (DNA): TGTGCCAGCAGCTTAAAAGCGGAGTGGGAGTACGAGCAGTACTTC. Its translation is CASSLKAEWEYEQYF.

Worth noting for this clonotype: The limits of the CDR3 on the DNA are not certain, so only TCRdb's listed CDR3 is given. The chain uses TRBV7-9 and TRBJ1-2; the D segment call TRBD1 is taken from the table without a DNA check. Germline V gene sequence: CDR1 SEHNR, CDR2 FQNEAQ (reference sequence). The CDR3 region is 13 residues in length, termini included. This CDR3 is CASGQATPYGCTF.

This clonotype was counted between two and nine times. The chain links TRBV6-5 to TRBJ2-7, with 8 bases fitting TRBD1. Trimming took 1 base from V and 5 from J; bases not matched to a gene: 7. Per the germline V gene, CDR1 is MNHEY and CDR2 is SVGAGI. CDR3 length: 15 amino acids. The CDR3 sequence: CASSYWRTGSHEQYF. CDR3 DNA: TGTGCCAGCAGTTACTGGCGGACAGGGTCCCACGAGCAGTACTTC.

Only a few counts were recorded for this clonotype. This rearrangement joins TRBV10-3 to TRBJ2-1; possibly TRBD2 for D (7 bases). The CDR3 consists of 15 residues. Trimming stripped 6 bases from V and 5 bases from J, with 17 bases between. Germline CDR1 reads ENHRY; CDR2 reads SYGVKD. CDR3 DNA: TGTGCCATCAGGGGGGGGGCGATTACCGACAATGAGCAGTTCTTC. Its translation is CAIRGGAITDNEQFF.

This rearrangement joins TRBV19 to TRBJ1-2; D not resolved. CDR3 size: 15 residues. Deletions cut 2 bases from V and 0 bases from J, with 10 bases between. Germline lookup yields CDR1 LNHDA and CDR2 SQIVND (reference sequence). The CDR3 DNA is TGTGCCAGTAGTATAAGATCATCCGCTAACTATGGCTACACCTTC. Its translation is CASSIRSSANYGYTF.

The genes are TRBV19 and TRBJ1-5, with D uncertain. The CDR3 is 16 amino acids. Deletions cut 0 bases from V and 0 bases from J, with 9 bases between. From germline, CDR1 is LNHDA and CDR2 SQIVND (reference sequence). The CDR3 nucleotides read TGTGCCAGTAGTATAGAGGCACCTTATAGCAATCAGCCCCAGCATTTT. It codes for CASSIEAPYSNQPQHF.

This clonotype appeared many times. The rearrangement joins TRBV7-8 to TRBJ1-3; 9 bases match TRBD1. Germline CDR1 and CDR2: SGHVS and FQNEAQ. Germline trimming cut 5 bases from V and 3 bases from J; bases unmatched to any gene: 5. The length of the CDR3 is 15 residues. The CDR3 reads CASSTQGAFGNTIYF. The CDR3 DNA follows: TGTGCCAGCAGCACACAGGGGGCATTTGGAAACACCATATATTTT.

This clonotype was seen many times. The rearrangement joins TRBV29-1 to TRBJ2-5; 10 nucleotides line up with TRBD1. CDR3 length: 13 amino acids. Germline CDR1 is SQVTM and CDR2 is ANQGSEA. V was clipped by 5 bases and J by 5 bases; unmatched bases: 5. The CDR3 nucleotides are TGCAGCGTTCTAGGACAGGGGGAGGAGACCCAGTACTTC. It specifies CSVLGQGEETQYF.

This clonotype was picked up many times. CDR3 region: CASSLSRDGYNQPQHF. CDR3 coding DNA: TGTGCCAGCAGCTTATCCCGGGACGGCTACAATCAGCCCCAGCATTTT. The gene calls are TRBV7-2 and TRBJ1-5; TRBD1 might be the D (5 bases). Germline V gene data show CDR1 as SGHTA and CDR2 as FQGNSA. The CDR3 runs 16 residues. V was shortened by 2 bases and J by 3 bases, with 14 bases between the two germline ends.

This clonotype was detected only a few times. J is TRBJ1-1 and V is TRBV19; D may be TRBD1 (5 bases). V was trimmed by 1 base and J by 1 base, leaving 13 bases between them. The length of the CDR3 is 16 residues. Germline CDR1 LNHDA, CDR2 SQIVND (reference sequence). DNA for the CDR3: TGTGCCAGTAGTATAGGGCAGGGCCTATGGAACACTGAAGCTTTCTTT. Translation: CASSIGQGLWNTEAFF.